This T cell receptor beta chain stems from a study of blood T cells in healthy people across ages. This CDR3 contains 14 residues. V was clipped by 6 bases and J by 3 bases, with 15 bases between them. CDR1 and CDR2 (germline): MDHEN, SYDVKM. Findings and limits, study-wide: In older individuals, TCR beta diversity per million T cells was lower, falling roughly linearly with age.

Comment on this clonotype: The antigen remains unidentified.

A sample-barcoded 5' primer and a J-beta primer mix were used in a second PCR of roughly 6 to 11 cycles. TCRdb redid the calling of the 5' RACE reads with MiXCR, one entry per CDR3 protein. The data contain about 1.7 million distinct CDR3 sequences, under 30% of them singletons. The sequence was collected from a woman aged 25 to 45 in good health. The chain combines TRBV28 with TRBJ2-7; D not certain. Input material: blood. This chain's CDR3 is CASSPNVVRYEQYF. CDR3 sequence (DNA): TGTGCCAGCAGCCCCAATGTGGTACGCTACGAGCAGTACTTC.